This is a list of T cell receptor beta chains from one sample in a study of Graves' ophthalmopathy and Graves' hyperthyroidism. TCRdb re-analysed the multiplex PCR reads in MiXCR, keeping a single row per CDR3 protein. The repertoire holds roughly 700,000 distinct CDR3 sequences, 35% to 50% seen once, with 44% in the top ten. Input material: peripheral blood. These receptor sequences come from an adult man with Graves' ophthalmopathy. The CDR3 runs from the conserved cysteine through the conserved F or W. D genes are given only for firm matches. Size values are once, few and many counts, or a class for expanded clones, and some rows have none.

V gene	D gene	J gene	clone size	CDR3 DNA	CDR3 protein
TRBV7-9	TRBD2	TRBJ2-7	-	TGCGCCAGCAGCCAAGATCGGGGGGATAACTACGAGCAGTACTTC	CASSQDRGDNYEQYF
TRBV7-9	-	TRBJ1-1	-	TGTGCCAGCAGCCAAGATCGGGCTTTCAATGAAGCTTTCTTT	CASSQDRAFNEAFF
TRBV6-5	-	TRBJ1-6	-	TGTGCCAGCACTCTTATCGTGGGCTCACCCCTCCACTTT	CASTLIVGSPLHF
TRBV7-9	-	TRBJ1-1	-	TGTGCCAGCAGCTTTATCCCCGGAGATGGAGCTTTCTTT	CASSFIPGDGAFF
TRBV4-2	-	TRBJ1-3	-	TGTGCCAGCAGCCAAGACGGCCTCTCTGGAAACACCATATATTTT	CASSQDGLSGNTIYF
TRBV2	TRBD1	TRBJ2-7	-	TGCGCCAGCAGCCCGGGACAGGGACCAACCTACGAGCAGTACTTC	CASSPGQGPTYEQYF
TRBV28	TRBD1	TRBJ1-1	-	TGTGCCAGCAGTTTTCTGACAGGGTGGGGGACTGAAGCTTTCTTT	CASSFLTGWGTEAFF
TRBV2	-	TRBJ1-2	-	TGTGCCAGCAGTTCCCCACTTGGACGGACGGAAGGCTACACCTTC	CASSSPLGRTEGYTF
TRBV5-6	TRBD1	TRBJ1-2	many	TGTGCCAGCGGAGGATTGACAGGGGAAGGCTACACCTTC	CASGGLTGEGYTF
TRBV7-9	TRBD1	TRBJ2-7	few	TGTGCCAGCTCCCAAAGGCAGGGGGCGATCAACGAGCAGTACTTC	CASSQRQGAINEQYF
TRBV20-1	-	TRBJ1-1	few	TGCAGTGCTAGAGAGGACAGTGAAGCTTTCTTT	CSAREDSEAFF
TRBV7-2	-	TRBJ1-6	few	TGTGCCAGCAGCTTAGCAGGCAGGGCGAGGAATTCACCCCTCCACTTT	CASSLAGRARNSPLHF
TRBV7-2	-	TRBJ2-5	many	TGTGCCAGCAGCTTATGGGAGCGGCAAGAGACCCAGTACTTC	CASSLWERQETQYF
TRBV9	-	TRBJ1-5	-	TGTGCCAGCGGCGTAGCTGGGAATAGCAATCAGCCCCAGCATTTT	CASGVAGNSNQPQHF
TRBV7-9	TRBD1	TRBJ2-5	-	TGTGCCAGCAGCCAAGGGACAGGGGTAGGAGAGACCCAGTACTTC	CASSQGTGVGETQYF
TRBV7-4	TRBD1	TRBJ1-6	-	TGTGCCAGCAGCTTAGTGGGACAGGGGGTATCACCCCTCCACTTT	CASSLVGQGVSPLHF
TRBV20-1	TRBD2	TRBJ2-3	-	TGCAGTGCTACTAGCGGGAGTGGTCTTCCAGATACGCAGTATTTT	CSATSGSGLPDTQYF
TRBV28	-	TRBJ2-5	-	TGTGCCAGCAGTAACAGGAGGCAGACCCAGTACTTC	CASSNRRQTQYF
TRBV12-3/TRBV12-4	-	TRBJ2-5	few	TGTGCCAGCATAGGGTCGGGTTCGGAGACCCAGTACTTC	CASIGSGSETQYF
TRBV10-3	-	TRBJ1-2	-	TGTGTCAGCAGTCCTAAACGTCAGTACTATGGCTACACCTTC	CVSSPKRQYYGYTF
TRBV10-3	-	TRBJ1-2	-	TGTGCCATCAGCCCCGGTCGGGACTATGGCTACACCTTC	CAISPGRDYGYTF
TRBV7-9	-	TRBJ1-6	few	TGTGCCAGCAGCTTGGGGACACAGGTTCGACCCCTCCACTTT	CASSLGTQVRPLHF
TRBV6-2/TRBV6-3	TRBD2	TRBJ2-7	-	TGTGCGAAACCGGGACTAGCCCCCCTCGGCAACGAGCAGTACTTC	CAKPGLAPLGNEQYF
TRBV11-1	-	TRBJ1-3	-	TGTGCCAGCAGCTTATCGGTCACGGGCCCTGGAAACACCATATATTTT	CASSLSVTGPGNTIYF
TRBV29-1	TRBD1	TRBJ1-1	-	TGCAGCTACCGGGACAGGCTGAACACTGAAGCTTTCTTT	CSYRDRLNTEAFF
TRBV11-2	-	TRBJ2-5	few	TGCGCCAGCAGCCGACGGATTGAAGAGACCCAGTACTTC	CASSRRIEETQYF
TRBV19	-	TRBJ2-7	few	TGTGCCAGTAGTATAGGCGAGAACTACGAGCAGTACTTC	CASSIGENYEQYF
TRBV2	-	TRBJ1-1	-	TGTGCCAGCAGTTTATTTCGCAAAGCAAAGGTAAACACTGAAGCTTTCTTT	CASSLFRKAKVNTEAFF
TRBV10-3	-	TRBJ2-2	-	TGTGCCATCAGTGAGCCGAATGCGAACACCGGGGAGCTGTTTTTT	CAISEPNANTGELFF
TRBV30	-	TRBJ1-6	-	TGTGCCTGGAGTGTACCTAAGGGGAATAATTCACCCCTCCACTTT	CAWSVPKGNNSPLHF
TRBV2	TRBD2	TRBJ2-7	-	TGTGCCAGCAGTTTAGTGAGTAGCGGGACGCAGTACTTC	CASSLVSSGTQYF
TRBV25-1	-	TRBJ1-1	-	TGTGCCAGCACAAAGGGATACACTGAAGCTTTCTTT	CASTKGYTEAFF
TRBV5-5	-	TRBJ1-1	-	TGTGCCAGCAGCGGTACAGGGCACACTGAAGCTTTCTTT	CASSGTGHTEAFF
TRBV9	TRBD1	TRBJ2-7	few	TGTGCCAGCAGCCAGTCTGGACGACAGGGGACCTCCTACGAGCAGTACTTC	CASSQSGRQGTSYEQYF
TRBV6-1	TRBD1	TRBJ1-1	-	TGTGCCAGCCTGGGACAGGGCCCTGAAGCTTTCTTT	CASLGQGPEAFF
TRBV25-1	-	TRBJ1-6	-	TGTGCCAGCAGTGATAGTGCCGGGACCCGAAATTCACCCCTCCACTTT	CASSDSAGTRNSPLHF
TRBV7-9	-	TRBJ1-4	once	TGTGCCAGCAGCTTGGATATCGGACAGTCTAATGAAAAACTGTTTTTT	CASSLDIGQSNEKLFF
TRBV5-5	-	TRBJ1-1	few	TGTGCCAGCAGCTGGATGGGTCGGAACACTGAAGCTTTCTTT	CASSWMGRNTEAFF
TRBV7-9	-	TRBJ2-6	many	TGTGCCAGCAGCTTAGATGGAGGGTCTGGGGCCAACGTCCTGACTTTC	CASSLDGGSGANVLTF
TRBV5-1	-	TRBJ2-5	many	TGCGCCAGCAGCTTGGCGGGACCGACCTGGGAGACCCAGTACTTC	CASSLAGPTWETQYF
TRBV20-1	-	TRBJ2-7	-	TGCAGTGCTAGTGGGGTTACTTGGGGTTACGAGCAGTACTTC	CSASGVTWGYEQYF
TRBV25-1	-	TRBJ1-4	many	TGTGCCAGCAGTGAAAGAGGGACCGACTATGAAAAACTGTTTTTT	CASSERGTDYEKLFF
TRBV10-3	-	TRBJ2-5	-	TGTGCCAGCAGCTTAGTATGGTCTATACAGGGGGGGAAAGAGACCCAGTACTTC	CASSLVWSIQGGKETQYF
TRBV18	-	TRBJ1-1	-	TGTGCCAGCTCACCGCAGGGGACGAACACTGAAGCTTTCTTT	CASSPQGTNTEAFF
TRBV11-2	TRBD1	TRBJ1-2	-	TGTGCCAGCAGCCAAGCAGGGGGACAGAAAGGCTATGGCTACACCTTC	CASSQAGGQKGYGYTF
TRBV7-3	TRBD1	TRBJ2-7	-	TGTGCCAGCAGTCAAACCGGGACAGGGGGCTTCCGCGAGCAGTACTTC	CASSQTGTGGFREQYF